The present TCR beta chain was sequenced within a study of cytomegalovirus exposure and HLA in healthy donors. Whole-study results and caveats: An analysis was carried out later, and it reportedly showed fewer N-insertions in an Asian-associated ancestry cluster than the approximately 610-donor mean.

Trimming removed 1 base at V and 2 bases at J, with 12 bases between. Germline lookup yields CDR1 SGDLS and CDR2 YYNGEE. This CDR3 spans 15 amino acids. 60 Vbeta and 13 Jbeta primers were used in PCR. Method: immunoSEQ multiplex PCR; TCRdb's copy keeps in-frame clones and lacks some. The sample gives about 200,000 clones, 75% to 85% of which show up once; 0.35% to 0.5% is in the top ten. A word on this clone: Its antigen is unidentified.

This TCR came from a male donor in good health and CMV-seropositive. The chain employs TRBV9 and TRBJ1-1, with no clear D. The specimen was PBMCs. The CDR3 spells CASSVTSTANTEAFF. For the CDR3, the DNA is TGTGCCAGCAGCGTAACCTCGACTGCAAACACTGAAGCTTTCTTT.